The clone carrying this T cell receptor (beta chain) has only a few counts. Antigen: not known. The data derive from a study of regulatory T cells in long-lasting Graves disease. Sample time point: newly diagnosed GD, antithyroid drugs for less than 3 months. RNA extracted from PBMCs served as the sequencing template. Study findings and constraints: Persistent disease was characterized by preferential usage of TRBV28, TRBJ1-2 and TRBJ2-5.

Germline V CDR1 and CDR2: SGHRS, YFSETQ. Between the trimmed V and J ends, which lost 4 bases and 6 bases, there was a span of 15 bases. This CDR3 is built from 14 residues. In building TCR beta libraries, iRepertoire HTBI primers were used together with Arm-PCR of CDR3 regions. Original analysis: Detected in the samples were around 62 TRBV and about 15 TRBJ segments. One entry per CDR3 protein, called by TCRdb with MiXCR from the multiplex PCR reads. Clone size and V and J calls follow TCRdb, not the original study. The table records 350,000 to 500,000 distinct CDR3 sequences, approximately 14% of them present only once. These same data were also listed under a study on T cells in Graves' hyperthyroidism and ophthalmopathy. This second report adds: Initially, a first-round RT-PCR of the TCR CDR3 employed the HTBI primer set.

Sequenced material: peripheral blood mononuclear cells (PBMCs), taken at new diagnosis, from a patient treated with antithyroid drugs. The rearrangement links TRBV5-1 to TRBJ2-3; D possibly uses TRBD1 or TRBD2 (5 bases each). The TCR sequence derives from a woman aged 45-65 years with Graves disease. The CDR3 protein is CASSLGVEADTQYF. CDR3 DNA sequence: TGCGCCAGCAGCCTGGGGGTCGAGGCGGATACGCAGTATTTT. The variable domain in full, completed from reference TRBV5-1 and TRBJ2-3, reads KAGVTQTPRYLIKTRGQQVTLSCSPISGHRSVSWYQQTPGQGLQFLFEYFSETQRNKGNFPGRFSGRQFSNSRSEMNVSTLELGDSALYLCASSLGVEADTQYFGPGTRLTVL.